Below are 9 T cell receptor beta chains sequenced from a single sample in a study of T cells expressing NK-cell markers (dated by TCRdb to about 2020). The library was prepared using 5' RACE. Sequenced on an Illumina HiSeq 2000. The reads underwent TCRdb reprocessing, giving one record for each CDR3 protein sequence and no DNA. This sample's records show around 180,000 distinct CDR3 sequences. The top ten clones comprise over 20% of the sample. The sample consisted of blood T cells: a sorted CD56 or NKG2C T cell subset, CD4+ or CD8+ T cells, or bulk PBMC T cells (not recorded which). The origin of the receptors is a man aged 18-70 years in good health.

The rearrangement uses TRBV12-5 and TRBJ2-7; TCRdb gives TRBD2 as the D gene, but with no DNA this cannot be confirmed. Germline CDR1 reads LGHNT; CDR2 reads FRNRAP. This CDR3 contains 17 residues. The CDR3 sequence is CASGSTSGGPYSYEQYF.

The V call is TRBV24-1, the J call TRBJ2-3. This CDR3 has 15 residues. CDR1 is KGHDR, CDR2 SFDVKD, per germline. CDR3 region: CATSGLTESTDTQYF.

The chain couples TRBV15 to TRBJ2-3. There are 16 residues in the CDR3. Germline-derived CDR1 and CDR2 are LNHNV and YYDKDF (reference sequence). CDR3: CATSRGVSFSTDTQYF.

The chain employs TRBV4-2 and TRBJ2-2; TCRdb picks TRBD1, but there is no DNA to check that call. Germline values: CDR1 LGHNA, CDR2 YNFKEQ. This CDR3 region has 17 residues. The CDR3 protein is CASSQDWRGGRSGELFF.

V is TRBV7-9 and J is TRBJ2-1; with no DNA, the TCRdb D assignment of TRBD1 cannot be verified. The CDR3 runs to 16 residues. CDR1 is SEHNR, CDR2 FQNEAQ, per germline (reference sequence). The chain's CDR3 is CASSLAPRGSYNEQFF.

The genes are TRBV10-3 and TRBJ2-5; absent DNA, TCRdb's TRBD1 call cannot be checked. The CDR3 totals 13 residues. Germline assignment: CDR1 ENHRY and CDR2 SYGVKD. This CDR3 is CAIKDTYQETQYF.

The CDR3 region is CASSQKTGAWGYTF. This sequence joins TRBV13 and TRBJ1-2; TCRdb reports TRBD1, a call that lacks DNA to check it against. The CDR3 contains 14 residues. The germline V gene has CDR1 PRHDT and CDR2 FYEKMQ (reference sequence). The complete variable domain, with remaining parts taken from reference TRBV13 and TRBJ1-2, reads AAGVIQSPRHLIKEKRETATLKCYPIPRHDTVYWYQQGPGQDPQFLISFYEKMQSDKGSIPDRFSAQQFSDYHSELNMSSLELGDSALYFCASSQKTGAWGYTFGSGTRLTVV.

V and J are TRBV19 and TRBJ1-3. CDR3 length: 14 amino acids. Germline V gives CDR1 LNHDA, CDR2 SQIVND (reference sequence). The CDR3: CASSMDSAGNTIYF.

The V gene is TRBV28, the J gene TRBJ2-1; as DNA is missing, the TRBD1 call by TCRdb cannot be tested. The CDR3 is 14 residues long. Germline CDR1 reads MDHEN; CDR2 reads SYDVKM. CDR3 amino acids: CASSWTGSYNEQFF.